This T cell receptor (beta chain) was documented in a study of shared clonotypes between healthy human individuals. For the study at large: For every donor, three CD4 naive, three CD4 memory, two CD8 naive and one CD8 memory plates were used.

Study observations and caveats: Limitation of the genetic and exposure-history diversity represented came from the few donors.

Measured with immunoSEQ multiplex PCR; TCRdb has only the in-frame clones, and not every one. The sample holds about 750,000 clones, 92% seen once. A note on this clone: Its antigen is still unknown.

Terminally differentiated effector memory CD45RA+ cells were excluded from the naive CD8 cells, which were CD45RO-negative and positively selected for CCR7. The CDR3 is 14 residues long. With 4 bases clipped from V and 3 bases from J, the junction kept 6 bases outside the gene matches. The germline V gene has CDR1 SGHNT and CDR2 YYREEE (reference sequence). This receptor was taken from a man aged 30 to 39 in good health. The specimen sequenced was naive CD8+ T cells sorted from blood. The V and J genes are TRBV5-4 and TRBJ2-7, with TRBD2 matching 8 bases. CDR3 sequence (DNA): TGTGCCAGCAGCCCGGGACTAGTCAGCTACGAGCAGTACTTC. Encoded protein: CASSPGLVSYEQYF.